This T cell receptor beta chain stems from a study of blood T cell repertoires in COVID-19. CDR3 length: 15 residues. The V gene end was trimmed by 4 bases and the J gene end by 6 bases; junction bases not matched to a gene: 11. The germline V gene encodes CDR1 LGHDT and CDR2 YNNKEL (reference sequence). Clones were sequenced by immunoSEQ multiplex PCR, and TCRdb holds only the in-frame ones, with some missing. The sample includes 250,000 to 300,000 clones, around 87% of them seen just once. Sequencing used peripheral blood. This chain joins TRBV3-1 (or the pseudogene TRBV3-2) and TRBJ2-7, with 8 nucleotides matching TRBD2. The sequence was obtained from a man aged 18-30 years with active or convalescent COVID-19. CDR3 amino acids: CASSLPRGAGGEQYF. The CDR3 DNA sequence: TGTGCCAGCAGCCTACCGCGGGGGGCCGGGGGCGAGCAGTACTTC.